The sequence of this TCR beta chain was determined in a study of blood T cells in healthy people across ages. Study background: T cells yielded about one barcoded beta molecule per two cells through template switching.

Findings and limits, study-wide: More naive CD4+ cells and higher diversity marked long-lived donors relative to aged donors. Changes in expanded clonotypes were possibly confounded, as the CMV status of donors was unknown.

This CDR3 region has 15 residues. Germline lookup yields CDR1 MNHNS and CDR2 SASEGT. The second PCR ran about 6 to 12 cycles with a sample-barcoded 5' primer and J-beta primers. Each cDNA molecule carried a tag from a template-switch adaptor that contained 12 random nucleotides. TCRdb re-derived calls from the 5' RACE reads in MiXCR, one entry per CDR3 protein. There are approximately 360,000 distinct CDR3 sequences in the sample; 50% to 60% occur only once, and 51% lies in the top ten. This clonotype has a handful of counts. Antigen: not known. The receptor was isolated from a man in his fifties or sixties in good health. The chain employs TRBV6-1 and TRBJ2-1, with D uncertain. The J call may be mistaken, given a closer DNA end match to TRBJ2-7. Sequencing was carried out using blood. The CDR3 DNA reads as TGTGCCAGCAGCCTGAACAGCGTTGGGAACAATGAGCAGTACTTC. Its protein is CASSLNSVGNNEQYF.